A selection of T cell receptor beta chains follows, all from one sample in a study of PD-L1 blockade in urothelial cancer. Some clones are missing from TCRdb's copy, which holds only in-frame ones; the method was immunoSEQ multiplex PCR. The sample lists about 84,000 clones, over 80% occurring once. This sample comprised PBMCs, obtained around atezolizumab (anti-PD-L1) treatment. Source of these receptors: a man aged 65-85 years with urothelial cancer. CDR3s leave out the opening cysteine and the closing phenylalanine or tryptophan. Each record gives: CDR3 protein, J gene, V gene, D gene. The D gene is left open where the match is weak.

cdr3_aa: ASSMGGGDTQY; j_call: TRBJ2-3; v_call: TRBV19; d_call: -
cdr3_aa: ASSLGQGLGSPLH; j_call: TRBJ1-6; v_call: TRBV5-4; d_call: TRBD1
cdr3_aa: ASSGTGALNTEAF; j_call: TRBJ1-1; v_call: TRBV5-6; d_call: TRBD1
cdr3_aa: ASSLEQGRYTEAF; j_call: TRBJ1-1; v_call: TRBV7-9; d_call: -
cdr3_aa: ASSLGGTGTLDGYT; j_call: TRBJ1-2; v_call: TRBV7-3; d_call: TRBD1
cdr3_aa: ASSLSESVSAGELF; j_call: TRBJ2-2; v_call: TRBV11-3; d_call: -
cdr3_aa: ASSPGTSSYEQY; j_call: TRBJ2-7; v_call: TRBV7-9; d_call: TRBD2
cdr3_aa: ASSLVMGATSLYNEQF; j_call: TRBJ2-1; v_call: TRBV5-1; d_call: -
cdr3_aa: ASSHQGRTYEQY; j_call: TRBJ2-7; v_call: TRBV4-1; d_call: -
cdr3_aa: ASRQTGGIGWNTEAF; j_call: TRBJ1-1; v_call: TRBV5-1; d_call: TRBD1
cdr3_aa: ASSKDIYEQY; j_call: TRBJ2-7; v_call: TRBV21-1; d_call: -
cdr3_aa: ASSGLADRGYNEQF; j_call: TRBJ2-1; v_call: TRBV7-8; d_call: TRBD2
cdr3_aa: ASNSDPGQRETQY; j_call: TRBJ2-5; v_call: TRBV5-1; d_call: TRBD1
cdr3_aa: ASSLGVSGGEQY; j_call: TRBJ2-7; v_call: TRBV5-1; d_call: TRBD2
cdr3_aa: ASTPSLAVLLNTGELF; j_call: TRBJ2-2; v_call: TRBV19; d_call: TRBD2
cdr3_aa: ASSPRQDSVSTEAF; j_call: TRBJ1-1; v_call: TRBV5-1; d_call: -
cdr3_aa: ASRGTDSYEQY; j_call: TRBJ2-7; v_call: TRBV27; d_call: TRBD1
cdr3_aa: ASSPGQRPSNEQF; j_call: TRBJ2-1; v_call: TRBV5-1; d_call: -
cdr3_aa: ASSLGGTGANGYT; j_call: TRBJ1-2; v_call: TRBV7-2; d_call: TRBD1
cdr3_aa: ASSGGGRNTEAF; j_call: TRBJ1-1; v_call: TRBV18; d_call: -
cdr3_aa: ASSLAGEPTIY; j_call: TRBJ1-3; v_call: TRBV5-4; d_call: -
cdr3_aa: ASRFGLFSYEQY; j_call: TRBJ2-7; v_call: TRBV7-2; d_call: -
cdr3_aa: ASSNRAGGSNQPQH; j_call: TRBJ1-5; v_call: TRBV19; d_call: TRBD1
cdr3_aa: ASSLPSGSRDEQY; j_call: TRBJ2-7; v_call: TRBV13; d_call: TRBD2
cdr3_aa: ASFLAPDSQEQY; j_call: TRBJ2-7; v_call: TRBV6-1; d_call: -
cdr3_aa: ASSSGGNTEAF; j_call: TRBJ1-1; v_call: TRBV11-3; d_call: -
cdr3_aa: ASSLGGGASFNEQF; j_call: TRBJ2-1; v_call: TRBV5-1; d_call: -
cdr3_aa: ASTERRANTGELF; j_call: TRBJ2-2; v_call: TRBV2; d_call: -
cdr3_aa: ASSSGGPRDPQY; j_call: TRBJ2-4; v_call: TRBV5-6; d_call: -
cdr3_aa: ASSFYGQGESEQY; j_call: TRBJ2-7; v_call: TRBV27; d_call: TRBD1
cdr3_aa: ASSPPGGLNTGELF; j_call: TRBJ2-2; v_call: TRBV5-4; d_call: TRBD1
cdr3_aa: ASSDRAEAF; j_call: TRBJ1-1; v_call: TRBV28; d_call: TRBD1
cdr3_aa: ASSLEVTGELGEQY; j_call: TRBJ2-7; v_call: TRBV5-1; d_call: TRBD1
cdr3_aa: ASKAGSTDTQY; j_call: TRBJ2-3; v_call: TRBV5-1; d_call: -
cdr3_aa: ASSVQGSAWDGYT; j_call: TRBJ1-2; v_call: TRBV19; d_call: -
cdr3_aa: ASSQEGTSGGAGEQY; j_call: TRBJ2-7; v_call: TRBV4-2; d_call: TRBD2
cdr3_aa: ASSLDRHTGELF; j_call: TRBJ2-2; v_call: TRBV5-8; d_call: -
cdr3_aa: ASSVTSGGGLSYNEQF; j_call: TRBJ2-1; v_call: TRBV7-6; d_call: TRBD2
cdr3_aa: ASSLEGQDYNEQF; j_call: TRBJ2-1; v_call: TRBV5-1; d_call: TRBD1
cdr3_aa: ASSGDRSSYEQY; j_call: TRBJ2-7; v_call: TRBV7-2; d_call: TRBD1
cdr3_aa: ASSSGNRHEQY; j_call: TRBJ2-7; v_call: TRBV27; d_call: -
cdr3_aa: ASSQSSYGYT; j_call: TRBJ1-2; v_call: TRBV7-2; d_call: -
cdr3_aa: ASSQTWTGITGELF; j_call: TRBJ2-2; v_call: TRBV5-1; d_call: TRBD1
cdr3_aa: ASSDLRDSVETQY; j_call: TRBJ2-5; v_call: TRBV2; d_call: -
cdr3_aa: ASSPGTSQGTQY; j_call: TRBJ2-5; v_call: TRBV7-2; d_call: TRBD2